These T cell receptor beta chains were read from a single sample in a study of CD8 T cells in ankylosing spondylitis. From the 5' RACE reads, TCRdb called clonotypes with MiXCR, one entry per CDR3 protein. The sample records hundreds of thousands of distinct CDR3 sequences, roughly 12% being singletons. The sequenced material came from blood, either unsorted or a sorted T cell fraction (not recorded which). These receptors originate from a male donor with ankylosing spondylitis. Each CDR3 is given with its conserved first and last residue. D genes are given only for firm matches. Size tells how often a clone was seen (once, few, many) or the class of an expanded clone, and some rows leave it out.

>TRBJ1-6|.|TRBV12-3/TRBV12-4|few
CASSRGNSPLHF
TGTGCCAGCAGCCGGGGGAATTCACCCCTCCACTTT
>TRBJ2-7|.|TRBV30|.
CAWCSGSSYEQYF
TGTGCCTGGTGCAGCGGGTCTTCCTACGAGCAGTACTTC
>TRBJ1-4|.|TRBV20-1|few
CSARIRFEKLFF
TGCAGTGCTAGAATACGGTTTGAAAAACTGTTTTTT
>TRBJ2-7|.|TRBV19|.
CATTKAGTLGEQYF
TGTGCCACCACCAAAGCGGGTACACTGGGAGAGCAGTACTTC
>TRBJ2-6|TRBD1|TRBV4-1|.
CASSQDGFRGLSGANVLTF
TGCGCCAGCAGCCAAGATGGATTCAGGGGGCTATCTGGGGCCAACGTCCTGACTTTC
>TRBJ2-2|TRBD1|TRBV18|.
CASSLITGQGTSGELFF
TGTGCCAGCTCACTCATCACGGGACAGGGGACGTCCGGGGAGCTGTTTTTT
>TRBJ1-1|.|TRBV4-3|few
CASSQETLSEAFF
TGCGCCAGCAGCCAAGAGACATTGTCTGAAGCTTTCTTT
>TRBJ1-4|.|TRBV7-2|few
CASSLAGRSSEKLFF
TGTGCCAGCAGCTTAGCTGGTAGGTCCAGTGAAAAACTGTTTTTT
>TRBJ1-1|.|TRBV20-1|.
CSARVGASGNTEAFF
TGCAGTGCTAGAGTAGGGGCGAGCGGGAACACTGAAGCTTTCTTT
>TRBJ2-2|TRBD2|TRBV7-2|.
CASSPPSAGGPSWELFF
TGTGCCAGCAGCCCTCCCAGCGCGGGAGGGCCTAGTTGGGAGCTGTTTTTT
>TRBJ2-5|TRBD1|TRBV10-3|.
CASGQGEGETQYF
TGTGCCAGCGGACAGGGTGAGGGGGAGACCCAGTACTTC
>TRBJ2-1|TRBD2|TRBV9|few
CASSVAIAGGLSEQFF
TGTGCCAGCAGCGTAGCTATAGCGGGAGGTTTAAGTGAGCAGTTCTTC
>TRBJ2-7|TRBD1|TRBV7-9|few
CASNRGQGSEQYF
TGTGCCAGCAACCGTGGACAGGGAAGTGAGCAGTACTTC
>TRBJ2-1|TRBD2|TRBV20-1|.
CSAYIAGGQDNEQFF
TGCAGTGCTTACATAGCGGGGGGGCAGGACAATGAGCAGTTCTTC
>TRBJ2-1|TRBD1|TRBV5-5|.
CASSLAVGTGGHEQFF
TGTGCCAGCAGCTTGGCCGTCGGGACAGGAGGCCATGAGCAGTTCTTC
>TRBJ2-5|TRBD1|TRBV24-1|few
CATSDLRTGGRQETQYF
TGTGCCACCAGTGACTTGAGGACAGGGGGCCGTCAAGAGACCCAGTACTTC
>TRBJ1-2|.|TRBV20-1|.
CSASHSGTGKGYTF
TGCAGTGCTAGTCACTCCGGGACCGGGAAGGGCTACACCTTC
>TRBJ2-7|.|TRBV27|.
CASGRSGGYEQYF
TGTGCCAGCGGTCGGAGCGGAGGTTACGAGCAGTACTTC
>TRBJ2-5|TRBD2|TRBV29-1|many
CSASSGEETQYF
TGCAGCGCTTCGAGCGGGGAAGAGACCCAGTACTTC
>TRBJ2-2|.|TRBV10-3|.
CAISVQGAGELFF
TGTGCCATCAGTGTCCAGGGAGCCGGGGAGCTGTTTTTT
>TRBJ2-1|.|TRBV7-2|.
CASSLGTWNEQFF
TGTGCCAGCAGCTTAGGGACTTGGAATGAGCAGTTCTTC
>TRBJ2-5|.|TRBV28|few
CASSSGGFYQETQYF
TGTGCCAGCAGTTCGGGGGGCTTCTACCAAGAGACCCAGTACTTC
>TRBJ2-5|.|TRBV7-2|.
CASSYRYQETQYF
TGTGCCAGCAGTTACAGGTACCAAGAGACCCAGTACTTC
>TRBJ2-1|.|TRBV7-9|few
CASSLAPGRSSYNEQFF
TGTGCCAGCAGCTTAGCGCCCGGGCGGAGCTCCTACAATGAGCAGTTCTTC
>TRBJ2-5|.|TRBV30|few
CAWSVPSGARGETQYF
TGTGCCTGGAGTGTGCCTAGCGGAGCCAGGGGAGAGACCCAGTACTTC
>TRBJ2-1|TRBD2|TRBV29-1|many
CSVEGLAGDEQFF
TGCAGCGTGGAAGGTCTAGCGGGAGATGAGCAGTTCTTC
>TRBJ1-4|.|TRBV15|.
CATSSLTRVWSEKLFF
TGTGCCACCAGCAGCCTGACCCGCGTCTGGAGTGAAAAACTGTTTTTT
>TRBJ2-1|.|TRBV20-1|many
CSARKGYNEQFF
TGCAGTGCTAGAAAGGGTTACAATGAGCAGTTCTTC